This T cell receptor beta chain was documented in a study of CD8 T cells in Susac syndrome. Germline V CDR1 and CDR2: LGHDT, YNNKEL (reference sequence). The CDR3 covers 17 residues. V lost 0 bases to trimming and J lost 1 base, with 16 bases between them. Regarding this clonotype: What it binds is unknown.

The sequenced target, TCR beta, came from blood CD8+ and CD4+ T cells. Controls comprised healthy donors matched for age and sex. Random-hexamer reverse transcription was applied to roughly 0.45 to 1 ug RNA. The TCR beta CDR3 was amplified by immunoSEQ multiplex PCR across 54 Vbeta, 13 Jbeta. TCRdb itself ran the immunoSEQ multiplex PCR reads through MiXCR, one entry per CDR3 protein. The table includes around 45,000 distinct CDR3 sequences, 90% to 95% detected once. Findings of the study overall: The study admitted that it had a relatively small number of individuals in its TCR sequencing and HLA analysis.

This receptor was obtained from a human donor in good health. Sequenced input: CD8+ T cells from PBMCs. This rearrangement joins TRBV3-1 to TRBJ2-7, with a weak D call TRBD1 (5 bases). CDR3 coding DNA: TGTGCCAGCAGCCAAGATGGCCAGGGATACCTTTCCTACGAGCAGTACTTC. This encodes CASSQDGQGYLSYEQYF.